This T cell receptor (beta chain) was identified during a study of T cell repertoires in ileal Crohn's disease. The wider study: Thiopurines (11) or anti-TNF agents (18) were given postoperatively to about half. The M6 sample came from neoterminal ileum during colonoscopy after surgery.

In this sample, this clone turned up once. Its cognate antigen is unknown. Libraries were prepared by immunoSEQ multiplex PCR; TCRdb keeps only in-frame clonotypes and omits some of them. The sample shows 55,000 to 65,000 clones, approximately 88% of them seen only once. The sample's time point: neoterminal ileum biopsy at postoperative endoscopy, about 6 months after surgery. Findings and caveats of the study: Compared with non-smokers, active smokers at surgery showed more clonal expansions. Every patient over 26.8% clonality showed endoscopic recurrence.

This clonotype was sampled from an adult with Crohn's disease. Material for sequencing was ileal tissue.

The CDR3 sequence is CASNPRATNTGELFF. Written as DNA, the CDR3 is TGTGCCAGCAACCCGCGTGCGACGAACACCGGGGAGCTGTTTTTT. The rearrangement links TRBV6-5 to TRBJ2-2; D is uncertain. The CDR3 is made up of 15 amino acids. Looked up from germline, CDR1 is MNHEY and CDR2 is SVGAGI. V was pared by 7 bases and J by 0 bases, with 12 bases between.